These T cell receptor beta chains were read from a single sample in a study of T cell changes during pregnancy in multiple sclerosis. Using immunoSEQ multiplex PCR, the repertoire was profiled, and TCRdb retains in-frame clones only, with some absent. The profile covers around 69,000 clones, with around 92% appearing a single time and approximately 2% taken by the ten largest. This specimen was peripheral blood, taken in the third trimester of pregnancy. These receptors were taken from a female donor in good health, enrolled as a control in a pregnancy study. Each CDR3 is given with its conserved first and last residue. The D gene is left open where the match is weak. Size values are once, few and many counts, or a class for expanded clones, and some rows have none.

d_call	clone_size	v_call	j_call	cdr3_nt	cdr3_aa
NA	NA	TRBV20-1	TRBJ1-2	TGCAGTGCTCCTTTGGGGGGTGGCTACACCTTC	CSAPLGGGYTF
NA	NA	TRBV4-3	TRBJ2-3	TGCGCCAGCAGCCAACTAGCACAACCCCCTAGCACAGATACGCAGTATTTT	CASSQLAQPPSTDTQYF
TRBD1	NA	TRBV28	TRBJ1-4	TGTGCCAGCAGTACTACCGGGACAGTAGGAGAAAAACTGTTTTTT	CASSTTGTVGEKLFF
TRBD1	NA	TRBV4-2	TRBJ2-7	TGTGCCAGCAGCCAGGGGACAGGGGGTTCCTACGAGCAGTACTTC	CASSQGTGGSYEQYF
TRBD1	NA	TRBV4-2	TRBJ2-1	TGTGCCAGCAGCCTCAATGAGGGACAGGGAGGTGGAAATGAGCAGTTCTTC	CASSLNEGQGGGNEQFF
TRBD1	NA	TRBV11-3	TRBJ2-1	TGTGCCAGCAGCTCGGGGGACAGGGGGAGTAGGTACAATGAGCAGTTCTTC	CASSSGDRGSRYNEQFF
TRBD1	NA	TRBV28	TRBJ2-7	TGTGCCAGCAGTTTACCGGGACAGGGCTTCTCCTACGAGCAGTACTTC	CASSLPGQGFSYEQYF
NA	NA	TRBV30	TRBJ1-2	TGTGCCTGGGGGACCCAGGGAGGGAGCTACACCTTC	CAWGTQGGSYTF
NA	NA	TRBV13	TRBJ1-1	TGTGCCAGCAGCTCCCGGGCGGGGGCTTTTGGGGTAAACACTGAAGCTTTCTTT	CASSSRAGAFGVNTEAFF
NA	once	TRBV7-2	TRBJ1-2	TGTGCCAGCAGCCTGTACAGGCCCCCTACCTATGGCTACACCTTC	CASSLYRPPTYGYTF
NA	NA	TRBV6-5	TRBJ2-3	TGTGCCAGCAGTTACACCGCCGGTACCACAGATACGCAGTATTTT	CASSYTAGTTDTQYF
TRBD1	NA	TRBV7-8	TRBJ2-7	TGTGCCAGCAGCTTTCTTGGACAGGGGATGTACGAGCAGTACTTC	CASSFLGQGMYEQYF
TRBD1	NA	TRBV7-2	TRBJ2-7	TGTGCCAGCAGCTGGGACAGGGGCGAAATCTACGAGCAGTACTTC	CASSWDRGEIYEQYF
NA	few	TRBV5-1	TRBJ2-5	TGCGCCAGCAGCTTGGAAGGCGGCCAGACCCAGTACTTC	CASSLEGGQTQYF
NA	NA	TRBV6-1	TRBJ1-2	TGTGCCAGCAGTGATTCAGGGACATATGGCTACACCTTC	CASSDSGTYGYTF
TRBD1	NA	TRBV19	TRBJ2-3	TGTGCCAGTAGTCCACAGGGGGGCGGCACAGATACGCAGTATTTT	CASSPQGGGTDTQYF
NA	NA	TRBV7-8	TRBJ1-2	TGTGCCAGCAGCTTAGGAGGTCCCTGGATGAAGGGGCCTACCTATGGCTACACCTTC	CASSLGGPWMKGPTYGYTF
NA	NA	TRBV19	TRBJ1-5	TGTGCCAGTGGGAGGGGGGCTGGACAGCCCCAGCATTTT	CASGRGAGQPQHF
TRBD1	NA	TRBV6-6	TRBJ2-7	TGTGCCAGCAGTTCTGGGACAGGCCTAGGGTACGAGCAGTACTTC	CASSSGTGLGYEQYF
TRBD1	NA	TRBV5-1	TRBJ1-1	TGCGCCAGCAGCCGGACAGGGGGCTTCATGAACACTGAAGCTTTCTTT	CASSRTGGFMNTEAFF
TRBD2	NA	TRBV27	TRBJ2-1	TGTGCCAGCAGTCGAACTAGCGGGAGGGCCATTTCCTACAATGAGCAGTTCTTC	CASSRTSGRAISYNEQFF
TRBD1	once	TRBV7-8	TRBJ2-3	TGTGCCAGCAGCCCAGACAGGGGTGGTACACACACAGATACGCAGTATTTT	CASSPDRGGTHTDTQYF
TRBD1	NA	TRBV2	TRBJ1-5	TGTGCCAGCAGTGTGAGGACAGGGAATCAGCCCCAGCATTTT	CASSVRTGNQPQHF
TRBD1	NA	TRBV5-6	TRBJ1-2	TGTGCCAGCAGCCCTCCACCAGGGGGCGCCTATCTTGGCTACACCTTC	CASSPPPGGAYLGYTF
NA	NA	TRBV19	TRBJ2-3	TGTGCCAGTAGTTTCAGGGTCACAGATACGCAGTATTTT	CASSFRVTDTQYF
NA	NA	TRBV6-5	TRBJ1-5	TGTGCCAGCACTGGAGTTTTGGATCAGCCCCAGCATTTT	CASTGVLDQPQHF
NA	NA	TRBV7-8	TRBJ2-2	TGTGCCACCCGCCGGGTTTCGGACAACGGGGAGCTGTTTTTT	CATRRVSDNGELFF
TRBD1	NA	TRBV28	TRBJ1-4	TGTGCCAGCAGTACCACAGGGGCTGCTAATGAAAAACTGTTTTTT	CASSTTGAANEKLFF
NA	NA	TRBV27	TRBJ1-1	TGTGCCAGCAGTCCCCGGCCCGGCGGGGTAGAAGCTTTCTTT	CASSPRPGGVEAFF
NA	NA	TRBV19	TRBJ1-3	TGTGCCAGTAGTACGGACAGAACTGGAAACACCATATATTTT	CASSTDRTGNTIYF
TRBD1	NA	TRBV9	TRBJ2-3	TGTGCCAGCAGCAGAGAGGGACAGATCACAGATACGCAGTATTTT	CASSREGQITDTQYF
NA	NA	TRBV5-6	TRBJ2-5	TGTGCCAGCAGCTTGAATCCCCAGGAGACCCAGTACTTC	CASSLNPQETQYF
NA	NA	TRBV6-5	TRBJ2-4	TGTGCCAGCAGTGGAGGGGCGGAGGGCATTCAGTACTTC	CASSGGAEGIQYF
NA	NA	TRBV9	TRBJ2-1	TGTGCCAGCAGCGTAGGAATAGCGTCTAACAATGAGCAGTTCTTC	CASSVGIASNNEQFF
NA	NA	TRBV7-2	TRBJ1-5	TGTGCCAGCAGCCCCTACGGGGGAAGTCAGCCCCAGCATTTT	CASSPYGGSQPQHF
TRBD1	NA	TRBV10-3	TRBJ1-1	TGTGCCATCAGTGAGGGGGACAGGTACATGAACACTGAAGCTTTCTTT	CAISEGDRYMNTEAFF
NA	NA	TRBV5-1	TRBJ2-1	TGCGCCAGCAGCTTACAGGGTGCGCAGTTCTTC	CASSLQGAQFF
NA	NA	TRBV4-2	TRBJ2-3	TGTGCCAGCAGCCCAGGTACGTGGGCCTCTGATACGCAGTATTTT	CASSPGTWASDTQYF
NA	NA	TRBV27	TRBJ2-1	TGTGCCAGCCGACCCTCGACAGGCAATGAGCAGTTCTTC	CASRPSTGNEQFF
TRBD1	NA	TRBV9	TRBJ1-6	TGTGCCAGCAGCTCAGGGACAGGGCCAAATTCACCCCTCCACTTT	CASSSGTGPNSPLHF
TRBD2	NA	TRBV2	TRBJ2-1	TGTGCCAGCAGTGCGCGGGAGGGTTCCTACAATGAGCAGTTCTTC	CASSAREGSYNEQFF
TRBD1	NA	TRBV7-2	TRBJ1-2	TGTGCCAGCAGTACCAGGGGGACGGGTAACTATGGCTACACCTTC	CASSTRGTGNYGYTF
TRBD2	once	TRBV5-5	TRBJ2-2	TGTGCCAGCATGGGACTAGCGGGAGTAACCACCGGGGAGCTGTTTTTT	CASMGLAGVTTGELFF
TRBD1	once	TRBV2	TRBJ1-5	TGTGCCAGCGGCGGACAGGACAATCAGCCCCAGCATTTT	CASGGQDNQPQHF
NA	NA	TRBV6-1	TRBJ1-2	TGTGCCAGCAGTGAAGAAGGGGGCTATGGCTACACCTTC	CASSEEGGYGYTF
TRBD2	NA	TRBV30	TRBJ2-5	TGTGCCTGGAATATTGGACTAGCGAAACAAGAGACCCAGTACTTC	CAWNIGLAKQETQYF
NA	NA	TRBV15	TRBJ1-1	TGTGCCACCAGCAGGTTTCGGACAACACCCGAAGCTTTCTTT	CATSRFRTTPEAFF
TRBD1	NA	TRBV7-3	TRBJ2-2	TGTGCCAGCAGCCAAAACCGGGACAGGGGGATCGCCGGGGAGCTGTTTTTT	CASSQNRDRGIAGELFF
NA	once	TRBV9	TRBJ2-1	TGTGCCAGCAGCGGAAGCACCGGGACTGGAACCTACAATGAGCAGTTCTTC	CASSGSTGTGTYNEQFF
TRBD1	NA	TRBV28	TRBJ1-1	TGTGCCAGCAGTTTCACACTGGACAGGGGGGGGACTGAAGCTTTCTTT	CASSFTLDRGGTEAFF
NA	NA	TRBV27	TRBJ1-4	TGTGCCAGCAGCCTAGGGGTACTGCTTAGCGGTGGCGGAAAACTGTTTTTT	CASSLGVLLSGGGKLFF
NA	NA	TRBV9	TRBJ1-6	TGTGCCAGCAGCGTCGGGGGGTCCCCCGGGTCCTATAATTCACCCCTCCACTTT	CASSVGGSPGSYNSPLHF